The 21 T cell receptor beta chains listed next were all sequenced from one sample in a study of blood T cell repertoires in COVID-19. Clones were read by immunoSEQ multiplex PCR, and TCRdb kept only the in-frame ones, dropping some. The sample includes more than 200,000 clones, roughly 80% of them seen just once. The sequenced sample was peripheral blood. The receptors here all came from a woman aged 35 to 49 with active or convalescent COVID-19.

This clone has only one observation. The rearrangement joins TRBV11-3 to TRBJ1-3; 7 bases map to TRBD1. The CDR3 is made up of 15 amino acids. V was pared by 0 bases and J by 4 bases, with 3 bases of the junction left unmatched. Germline-derived CDR1 and CDR2 are SGHNT and YENEEA. The DNA of the CDR3 is TGTGCCAGCAGCTTAGATGGGACAGTCGGAAACACCATATATTTT. It codes for CASSLDGTVGNTIYF.

Concerning this clone: A far bigger clonotype differs at one base, so this is likely a read error. The genes are TRBV27 and TRBJ1-1; D unresolved. The CDR3 covers 13 residues. With 4 bases removed from V and 3 bases from J, the gap between germline ends came to 9 bases. The germline CDR1 and CDR2 sequences are MNHEY and SMNVEV (reference sequence). Written as DNA, the CDR3 is TGTGCCAGCAGTTACTCCGGGGACACTGAAGCTTTCTTT. Its translation: CASSYSGDTEAFF.

The chain is built from TRBV29-1 and TRBJ1-2, with unresolved D. V was clipped by 5 bases and J by 4 bases, with 11 bases between them. This CDR3 has 12 residues. Germline V lookup: CDR1 SQVTM, CDR2 ANQGSEA. In DNA form, the CDR3 reads TGCAGCGTTCGCTCGCTACTCTATGGCTACACCTTC. It translates to CSVRSLLYGYTF.

This clone was detected once. The chain uses TRBV9 and TRBJ2-7, with 7 bases that match TRBD2. CDR3 size: 15 residues. V was pared by 4 bases and J by 2 bases, with 9 bases of the junction left unmatched. CDR1 and CDR2 (germline): SGDLS, YYNGEE. The CDR3 here is CASSKGEGMTYEQYF. Here the CDR3 DNA reads TGTGCCAGCAGCAAAGGGGAGGGGATGACCTACGAGCAGTACTTC. The full variable domain, in which reference TRBV9 and TRBJ2-7 provide the parts outside the CDR3, is DSGVTQTPKHLITATGQRVTLRCSPRSGDLSVYWYQQSLDQGLQFLIQYYNGEERAKGNILERFSAQQFPDLHSELNLSSLELGDSALYFCASSKGEGMTYEQYFGPGTRLTVT.

This clone was seen just once. The chain couples TRBV6-2 or TRBV6-3 to TRBJ1-2; no firm D call. The length of the CDR3 is 14 residues. V lost 2 bases to trimming and J lost 4 bases, with 11 bases between them. CDR1 is MNHEY, CDR2 SVGEGT, per germline. CDR3 DNA sequence: TGTGCCAGCAGTTACGGAGGTGATTCCTATGGCTACACCTTC. Residues: CASSYGGDSYGYTF.

This sequence joins TRBV28 and TRBJ1-1; 9 bases are shared with TRBD1. The CDR3 length is 18 residues. V gave up 5 bases and J gave up 2 bases; unmatched junction bases: 15. Per germline, CDR1 MDHEN and CDR2 SYDVKM. DNA of the CDR3: TGTGCCAGCAGTAGGCGACAGGGGGGGATCGGCGGTAACACTGAAGCTTTCTTT. It encodes CASSRRQGGIGGNTEAFF.

This sequence joins TRBV24-1 and TRBJ2-3, with a weak D call TRBD1 (6 bases). The CDR3 spans 17 residues. Germline V lookup: CDR1 KGHDR, CDR2 SFDVKD. Trimming took off 0 bases at V and 2 bases at J, with 14 bases between the two ends. The CDR3 is CATSDLQAGDNTDTQYF. The CDR3 DNA reads as TGTGCCACCAGTGATTTGCAGGCAGGGGACAACACAGATACGCAGTATTTT.

Of note for this clone: Its ends do not fully match the called genes, so a read error is possible. The chain links TRBV7-7 to TRBJ2-1; 9 bases map to TRBD1. This CDR3 has 14 amino acids. Germline V CDR1 and CDR2: SSHAT, FNYEAQ (reference sequence). The CDR3 nucleotides read TGTGCTAGCAGTAAACAGACAGGGGGGGAGAGGCAGTTCTTC. Protein: CASSKQTGGERQFF.

The V call is TRBV19, the J call TRBJ2-1; 10 bases fit TRBD1. The germline gives CDR1 LNHDA, CDR2 SQIVND (reference sequence). J was trimmed by 2 bases and V by 11 bases; bases with no gene match: 6. The CDR3 is made up of 14 amino acids. The CDR3 spells CAVADRGTYNEQFF. In DNA, the CDR3 is TGTGCCGTGGCGGACAGGGGGACCTACAATGAGCAGTTCTTC.

The chain is built from TRBV29-1 and TRBJ2-5, with 7 bases matching TRBD1. Germline V gene lookup returns CDR1 SQVTM and CDR2 ANQGSEA. V shed 4 bases and J 6 bases; nucleotides not matched to a gene: 5. The CDR3 covers 12 residues. The chain's CDR3 is CSVGGQYQTQYF. DNA for the CDR3: TGCAGCGTTGGGGGACAGTATCAGACCCAGTACTTC.

This clone was seen a few times. The chain joins TRBV2 to TRBJ1-5; 7 bases map to TRBD1. V dropped 7 bases and J dropped 5; count of bases not matched to a gene: 5. Germline CDR1 and CDR2: SNHLY and FYNNEI. The CDR3 consists of 13 residues. The CDR3 DNA follows: TGTGCCAGCACTCTCGACAGGGATCAGCCCCAGCATTTT. It specifies CASTLDRDQPQHF.

The chain links TRBV30 to TRBJ1-6; tentative D call: TRBD1 (5 bases). Germline V gene lookup returns CDR1 GTSNPN and CDR2 SVGIG (reference sequence). This CDR3 is built from 13 residues. V was pared by 5 bases and J by 11 bases, with 16 bases between. CDR3 sequence: CAWGPGVAPPLHF. The CDR3 coding sequence is TGTGCCTGGGGGCCGGGGGTCGCCCCACCCCTCCACTTT.

This chain uses TRBV7-9 with TRBJ2-2, with 10 bases lining up with TRBD1. Looked up from germline, CDR1 is SEHNR and CDR2 is FQNEAQ (reference sequence). V lost 3 bases, J lost 6 bases, and 7 bases stayed unmatched. This CDR3 has 16 residues. The CDR3: CASSFPGQGFAGELFF. DNA of the CDR3: TGTGCCAGCAGCTTCCCGGGACAGGGGTTCGCCGGGGAGCTGTTTTTT.

The chain has TRBV11-2 and TRBJ1-1; 8 bases map to TRBD1. V lost 5 bases, J lost 5 bases, and 7 bases stayed unmatched. Per the germline V gene, CDR1 is SGHAT and CDR2 is FQNNGV. The length of the CDR3 is 14 residues. The DNA of the CDR3 is TGTGCCAGCAGCCACGAAACAGGGGGGACTGAAGCTTTCTTT. It is translated as CASSHETGGTEAFF.

This chain joins TRBV3-1 (or the pseudogene TRBV3-2) and TRBJ2-3; no reliable D call. The CDR3 covers 16 residues. V was clipped by 4 bases and J by 4 bases, with 18 bases between them. Germline V lookup: CDR1 LGHDT, CDR2 YNNKEL (reference sequence). CDR3 residues: CASSLTGGGPADTQYF. Written as DNA, the CDR3 is TGTGCCAGCAGCCTTACCGGTGGCGGCCCGGCAGATACGCAGTATTTT.

The chain carries TRBV5-4 and TRBJ2-1, with TRBD2 identical over 9 bases. After removal of 4 bases from V and 2 bases from J, the junction contained 7 bases not matched to a gene. The germline gives CDR1 SGHNT, CDR2 YYREEE (reference sequence). The CDR3 extends over 16 amino acids. The CDR3 bases are TGTGCCAGCAGCGGAAAAGCGGGGGGAACCTACAATGAGCAGTTCTTC. It yields the protein CASSGKAGGTYNEQFF.

The chain is built from TRBV28 and TRBJ2-7; TRBD2 aligns across 7 bases. Germline CDR1 and CDR2: MDHEN and SYDVKM. This CDR3 is 15 amino acids long. Trimming at V came to 2 bases and at J to 5 bases, leaving 9 bases not matched to a gene. CDR3 region: CASSLGGVTIHEQYF. The CDR3 DNA follows: TGTGCCAGCAGTTTAGGGGGGGTGACAATCCACGAGCAGTACTTC.

Only a few counts were recorded for this clone. The V gene is TRBV18, the J gene TRBJ2-2, with D possibly matching TRBD2 (6 bases). V was shortened by 3 bases and J by 3 bases, with 8 bases between the two germline ends. The CDR3 covers 14 residues. Germline lookup yields CDR1 KGHSH and CDR2 LQKENI. The CDR3 DNA reads TGTGCCAGCTCACCCTCGGGGGACACCGGGGAGCTGTTTTTT. Amino acids: CASSPSGDTGELFF.

The gene calls are TRBV27 and TRBJ1-2, with 8 bases aligning to TRBD1. J gave up 4 bases and V 6 bases, and 7 bases lay outside the gene matches. The CDR3 runs 14 residues. The germline gives CDR1 MNHEY, CDR2 SMNVEV (reference sequence). The CDR3 DNA reads as TGTGCCAGCAGCACGGGACAGGCTCTCTATGGCTACACCTTC. Its translation is CASSTGQALYGYTF.

V usage is TRBV6-5 and J usage is TRBJ1-3; D uncertain. This CDR3 region has 15 residues. Trimming removed 0 bases at V and 4 bases at J, with 10 bases between. Germline loops: CDR1 MNHEY, CDR2 SVGAGI. CDR3 protein: CASSYSNLLGNTIYF. DNA of the CDR3: TGTGCCAGCAGTTACTCGAATCTGCTAGGAAACACCATATATTTT.

The chain is built from TRBV7-2 and TRBJ2-4, with TRBD1 as a possible D gene (5 bases). The V gene's germline CDR1 is SGHTA and CDR2 FQGNSA. The V end was cut by 5 bases, the J end by 1 base, with 12 bases between. The CDR3 spans 15 residues. The CDR3 sequence: CASSTDSFAKNIQYF. In nucleotides, the CDR3 is TGTGCCAGCAGCACCGACAGTTTTGCCAAAAACATTCAGTACTTC.